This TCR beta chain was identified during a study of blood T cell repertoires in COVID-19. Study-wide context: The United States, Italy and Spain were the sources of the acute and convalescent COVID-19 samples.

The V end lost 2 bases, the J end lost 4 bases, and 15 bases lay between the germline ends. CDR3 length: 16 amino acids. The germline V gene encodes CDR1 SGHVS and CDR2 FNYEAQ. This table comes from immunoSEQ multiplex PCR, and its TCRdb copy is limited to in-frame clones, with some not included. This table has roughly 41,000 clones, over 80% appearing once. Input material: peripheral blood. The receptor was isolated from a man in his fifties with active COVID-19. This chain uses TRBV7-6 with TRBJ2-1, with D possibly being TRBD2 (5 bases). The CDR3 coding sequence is TGTGCCAGCAGCTTAACTAGTGAAAGACTATACAATGAGCAGTTCTTC. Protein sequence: CASSLTSERLYNEQFF.